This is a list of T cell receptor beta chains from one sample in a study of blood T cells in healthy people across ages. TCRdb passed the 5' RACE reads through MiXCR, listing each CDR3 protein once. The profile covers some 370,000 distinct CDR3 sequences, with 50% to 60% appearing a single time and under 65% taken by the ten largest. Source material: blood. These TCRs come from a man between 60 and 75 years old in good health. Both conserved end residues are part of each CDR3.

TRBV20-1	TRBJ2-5	CSVQLRLSSYNEQYF
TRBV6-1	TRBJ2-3	CASSDGTSLSDTQYF
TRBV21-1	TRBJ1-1	CASSSTEAFF
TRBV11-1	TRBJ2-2	CASSLARGNTGELFF
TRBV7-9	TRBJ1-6	CASSLGPPGSNSPLHF
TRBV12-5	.	CASGRGQGAETQYF
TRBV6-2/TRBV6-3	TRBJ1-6	CASSYRGAGSPPHF
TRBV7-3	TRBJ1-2	CASSSSGQLGGYTF
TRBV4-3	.	CASSQGVSGITYEQYF
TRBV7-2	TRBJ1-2	CASSPGRNYGYTF
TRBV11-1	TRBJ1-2	CASSFVGSNGYTF
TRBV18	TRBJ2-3	CASSRVAGGADTQYF